This T cell receptor beta chain was observed in a study of T cell changes during pregnancy in multiple sclerosis. Produced via immunoSEQ multiplex PCR; TCRdb's table is partial and in-frame only. The repertoire consists of under 85,000 clones, with about nine tenths occurring once and the leading ten covering around 0.45%. This clone was detected only once. J gave up 5 bases and V 0 bases, and 8 bases lay outside the gene matches. CDR3 length: 16 residues. The germline V gene has CDR1 SGHRS and CDR2 YFSETQ. The specimen was CD4+ T cells from peripheral blood mononuclear cells, collected in the second trimester of pregnancy. This sequence was found in a female donor with multiple sclerosis, enrolled in a pregnancy study. The rearrangement uses TRBV5-1 and TRBJ1-1; 9 bases are a match to TRBD1. Here the CDR3 reads CASSLAVQGAGTEAFF. The CDR3, as DNA: TGCGCCAGCAGCTTGGCCGTACAGGGGGCAGGGACTGAAGCTTTCTTT.